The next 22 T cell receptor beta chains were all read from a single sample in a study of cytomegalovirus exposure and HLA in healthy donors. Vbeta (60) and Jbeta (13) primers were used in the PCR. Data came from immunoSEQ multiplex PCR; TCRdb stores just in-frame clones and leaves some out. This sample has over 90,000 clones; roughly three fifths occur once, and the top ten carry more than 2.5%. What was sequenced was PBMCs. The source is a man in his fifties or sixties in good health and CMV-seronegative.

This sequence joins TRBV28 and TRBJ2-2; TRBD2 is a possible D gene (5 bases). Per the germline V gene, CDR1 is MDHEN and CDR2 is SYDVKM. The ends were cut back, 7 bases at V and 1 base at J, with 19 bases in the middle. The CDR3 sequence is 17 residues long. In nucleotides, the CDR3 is TGTGCCAGCACCCGGACTGGTCCATTCGAGAACACCGGGGAGCTGTTTTTT. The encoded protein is CASTRTGPFENTGELFF.

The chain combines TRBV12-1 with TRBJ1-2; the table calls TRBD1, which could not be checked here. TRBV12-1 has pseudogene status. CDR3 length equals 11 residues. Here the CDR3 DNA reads TGTGCCAGCAGTTCGTCCAGTGGCTACACCTTC. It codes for CASSSSSGYTF.

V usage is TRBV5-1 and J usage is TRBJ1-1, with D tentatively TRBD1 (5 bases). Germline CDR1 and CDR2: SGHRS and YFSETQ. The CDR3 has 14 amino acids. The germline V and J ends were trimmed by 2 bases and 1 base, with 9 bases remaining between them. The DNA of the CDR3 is TGCGCCAGCAGCTTCCAGACAGAGAACACTGAAGCTTTCTTT. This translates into CASSFQTENTEAFF.

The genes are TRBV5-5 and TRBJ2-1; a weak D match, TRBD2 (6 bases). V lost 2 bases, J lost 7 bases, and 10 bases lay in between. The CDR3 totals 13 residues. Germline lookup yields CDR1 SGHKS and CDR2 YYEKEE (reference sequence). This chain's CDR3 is CASSLSSENEQFF. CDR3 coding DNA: TGTGCCAGCAGCTTATCTAGCGAGAATGAGCAGTTCTTC.

The CDR3 protein is CASILTSGGYEQYF. The CDR3 DNA sequence: TGTGCCAGCATCCTAACTAGCGGGGGTTACGAGCAGTACTTC. The genes are TRBV6-6 and TRBJ2-7; 11 bases are a match to TRBD2. V was pared by 7 bases and J by 4 bases, with 6 bases of the junction left unmatched. The CDR3 runs 14 residues. CDR1 MNHNY and CDR2 SVGAGI come from the germline V gene (reference sequence).

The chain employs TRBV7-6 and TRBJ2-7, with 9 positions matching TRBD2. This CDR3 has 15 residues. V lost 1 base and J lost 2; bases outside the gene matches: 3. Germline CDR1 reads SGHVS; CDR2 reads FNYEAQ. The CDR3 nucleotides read TGTGCCAGCAGCTTAGAGGCGGGAGGGCCCTACGAGCAGTACTTC. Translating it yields CASSLEAGGPYEQYF.

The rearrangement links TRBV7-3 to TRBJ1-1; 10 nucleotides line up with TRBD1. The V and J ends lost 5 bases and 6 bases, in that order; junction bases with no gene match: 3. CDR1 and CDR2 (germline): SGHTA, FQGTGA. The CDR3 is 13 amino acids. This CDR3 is CASSPTGGSEAFF. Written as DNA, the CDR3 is TGTGCCAGCAGCCCGACAGGGGGCTCTGAAGCTTTCTTT.

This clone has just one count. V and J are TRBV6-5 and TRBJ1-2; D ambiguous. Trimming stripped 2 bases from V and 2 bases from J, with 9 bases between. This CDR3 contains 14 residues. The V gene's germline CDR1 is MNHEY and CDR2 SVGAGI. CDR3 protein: CASSYAGLNYGYTF. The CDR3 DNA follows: TGTGCCAGCAGTTACGCGGGTTTAAACTATGGCTACACCTTC.

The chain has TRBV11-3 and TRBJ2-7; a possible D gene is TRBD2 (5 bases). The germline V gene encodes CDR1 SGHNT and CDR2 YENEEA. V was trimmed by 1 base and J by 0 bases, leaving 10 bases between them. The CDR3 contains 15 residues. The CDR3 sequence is CASSLASGSSYEQYF. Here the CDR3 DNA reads TGTGCCAGCAGCTTAGCTTCGGGGAGCTCCTACGAGCAGTACTTC.

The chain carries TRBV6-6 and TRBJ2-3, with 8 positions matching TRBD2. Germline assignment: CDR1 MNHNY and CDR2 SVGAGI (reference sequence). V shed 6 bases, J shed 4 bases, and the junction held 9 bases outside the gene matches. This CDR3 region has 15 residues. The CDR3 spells CASRPSGSFSDTQYF. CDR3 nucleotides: TGTGCCAGCAGACCGAGCGGGAGTTTCTCAGATACGCAGTATTTT.

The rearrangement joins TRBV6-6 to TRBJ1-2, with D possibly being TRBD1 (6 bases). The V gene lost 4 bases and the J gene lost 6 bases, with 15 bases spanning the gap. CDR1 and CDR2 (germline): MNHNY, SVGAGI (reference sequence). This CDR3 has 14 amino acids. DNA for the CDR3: TGTGCCAGCAGTTCCACAACAGGGAACGATGGCTACACCTTC. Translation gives CASSSTTGNDGYTF.

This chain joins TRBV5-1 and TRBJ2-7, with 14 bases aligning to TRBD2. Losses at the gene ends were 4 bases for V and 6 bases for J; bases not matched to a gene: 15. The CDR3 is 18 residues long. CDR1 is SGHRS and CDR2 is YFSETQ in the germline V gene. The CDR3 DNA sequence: TGCGCCAGCAGCGACCCCGGACTAGCGGGAGGCTCTTGGCGCGAGCAGTACTTC. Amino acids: CASSDPGLAGGSWREQYF.

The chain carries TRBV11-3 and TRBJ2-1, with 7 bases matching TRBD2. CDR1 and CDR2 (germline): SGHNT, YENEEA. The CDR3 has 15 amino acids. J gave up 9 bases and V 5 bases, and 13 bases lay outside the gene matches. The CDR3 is CASSPPAGPEGEQFF. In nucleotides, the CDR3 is TGTGCCAGCAGCCCCCCAGCGGGACCCGAGGGTGAGCAGTTCTTC.

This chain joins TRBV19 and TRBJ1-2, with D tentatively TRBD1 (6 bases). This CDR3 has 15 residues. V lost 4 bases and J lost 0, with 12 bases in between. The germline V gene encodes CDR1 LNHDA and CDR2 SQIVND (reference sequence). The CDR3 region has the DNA TGTGCCAGTAGTAAATCAGGGGCTCCTAACTATGGCTACACCTTC. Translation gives CASSKSGAPNYGYTF.

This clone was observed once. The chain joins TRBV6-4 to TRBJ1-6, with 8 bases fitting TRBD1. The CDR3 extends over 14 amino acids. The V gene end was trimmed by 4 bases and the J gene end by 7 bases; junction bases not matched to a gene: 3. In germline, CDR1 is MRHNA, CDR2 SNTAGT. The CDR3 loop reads CASSARTGNSPLHF. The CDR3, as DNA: TGTGCCAGCAGTGCCCGGACAGGGAATTCACCCCTCCACTTT.

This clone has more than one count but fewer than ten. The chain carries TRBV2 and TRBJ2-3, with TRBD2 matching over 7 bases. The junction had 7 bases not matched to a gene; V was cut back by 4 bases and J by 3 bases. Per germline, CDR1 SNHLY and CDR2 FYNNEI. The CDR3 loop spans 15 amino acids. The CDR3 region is CASSARSGGTDTQYF. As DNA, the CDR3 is TGTGCCAGCAGTGCCCGATCGGGGGGAACAGATACGCAGTATTTT.

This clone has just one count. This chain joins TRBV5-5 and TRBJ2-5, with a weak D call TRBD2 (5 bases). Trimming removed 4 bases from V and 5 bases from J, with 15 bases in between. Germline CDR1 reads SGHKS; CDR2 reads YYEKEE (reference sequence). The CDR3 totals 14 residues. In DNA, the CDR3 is TGTGCCAGCAGCCGCAGGCCCTCGGGGGAGACCCAGTACTTC. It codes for CASSRRPSGETQYF.

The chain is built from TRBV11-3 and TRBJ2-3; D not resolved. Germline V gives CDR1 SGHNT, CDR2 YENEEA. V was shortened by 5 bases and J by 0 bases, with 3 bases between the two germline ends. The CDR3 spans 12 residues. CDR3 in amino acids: CASSQSTDTQYF. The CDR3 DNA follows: TGTGCCAGCAGCCAGAGCACAGATACGCAGTATTTT. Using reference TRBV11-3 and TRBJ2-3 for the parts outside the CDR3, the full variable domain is EAGVVQSPRYKIIEKKQPVAFWCNPISGHNTLYWYLQNLGQGPELLIRYENEEAVDDSQLPKDRFSAERLKGVDSTLKIQPAELGDSAVYLCASSQSTDTQYFGPGTRLTVL.

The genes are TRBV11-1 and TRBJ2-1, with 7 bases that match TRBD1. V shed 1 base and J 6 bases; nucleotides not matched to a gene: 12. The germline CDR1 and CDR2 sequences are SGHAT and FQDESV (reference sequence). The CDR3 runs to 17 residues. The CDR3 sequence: CASSLGGGRIRSNEQFF. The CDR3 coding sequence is TGTGCCAGCAGCTTAGGAGGGGGCAGGATAAGATCCAATGAGCAGTTCTTC.

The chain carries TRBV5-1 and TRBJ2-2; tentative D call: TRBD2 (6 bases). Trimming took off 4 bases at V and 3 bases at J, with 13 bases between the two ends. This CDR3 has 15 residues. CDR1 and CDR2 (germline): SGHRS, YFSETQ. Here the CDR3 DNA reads TGCGCCAGCAGCACAGAGCGGGCGGACACCGGGGAGCTGTTTTTT. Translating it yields CASSTERADTGELFF.

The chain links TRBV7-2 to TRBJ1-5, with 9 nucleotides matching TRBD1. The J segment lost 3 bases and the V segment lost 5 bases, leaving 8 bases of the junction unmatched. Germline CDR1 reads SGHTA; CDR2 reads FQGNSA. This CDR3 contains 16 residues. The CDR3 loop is CASSISGTGINQPQHF. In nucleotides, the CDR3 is TGTGCCAGCAGCATATCCGGGACAGGGATCAATCAGCCCCAGCATTTT.

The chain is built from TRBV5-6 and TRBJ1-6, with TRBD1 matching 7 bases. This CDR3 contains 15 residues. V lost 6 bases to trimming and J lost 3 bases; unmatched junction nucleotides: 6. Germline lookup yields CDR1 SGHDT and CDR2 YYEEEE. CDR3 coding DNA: TGTGCCAGCACGCACAGGGGAAACTATAATTCACCCCTCCACTTT. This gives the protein CASTHRGNYNSPLHF.